This TCR beta chain was obtained from a study of shared clonotypes between healthy human individuals. Nashville, Tennessee was home to all donors, who were Caucasian adults. Negatively enriched CD4+ T cells were divided by CD45RA into naive and memory. The authors loaded approximately 220 ng DNA, some 32,000 T cell genomes, into sorted-subset replicate PCRs. Study processing details: As immunoSEQ supplied junction-only sequences (without quality scores), filtering differed. Produced via immunoSEQ multiplex PCR; TCRdb's table is partial and in-frame only. That table supplies the V and J calls and clone size; D and trimming were determined from the DNA. The sample gives a few million clones, nearly 97% of which show up once; around 0.13% is in the top ten. V lost 0 bases, J lost 6 bases, and 6 bases stayed unmatched. CDR1 is LNHNV and CDR2 is YYDKDF in the germline V gene (reference sequence). This CDR3 is 15 amino acids long.

The chain couples TRBV15 to TRBJ1-1; TRBD1 aligns across 8 bases. The specimen was naive CD4+ T cells sorted from blood. Indicated subset: CD45RA+ positively selected. The TCR sequence derives from a man in his late teens or twenties in good health. CDR3 sequence: CATSRDYGTGPEAFF. CDR3 DNA sequence: TGTGCCACCAGCAGAGATTACGGGACAGGCCCTGAAGCTTTCTTT.